What follows is one T cell receptor (beta chain) and its context. The data derive from a study of blood T cell repertoires in COVID-19. Assignments of participants to cohorts depended upon their own reported clinical history. Within the 2 weeks before study entry, each person in the exposed group met a COVID-19 case. In the study's own analysis: Amplifying reference gene primers gave estimates of nucleated cell counts. Repertoires were generated with immunoSEQ multiplex PCR, while TCRdb's copy carries only in-frame clones and drops some. The V and J calls and the clone size are those of that table, but D and trimming were determined from the DNA. The data show 280,000 or so clones, with roughly 91% seen just once and 2.9% held by the top ten. The CDR3 consists of 16 residues. Germline V CDR1 and CDR2: LGHNA, YNFKEQ. V trimming: 6 bases; J trimming: 4 bases; junction bases outside the gene matches: 8.

Input material: PBMCs or T cells enriched from blood (not recorded which). The chain uses TRBV4-2 and TRBJ2-2; 10 bases map to TRBD2. This TCR came from a woman between 45 and 60 years old who had been exposed to COVID-19. This CDR3 is CASSVAGGLITGELFF. CDR3 nucleotide sequence: TGTGCCAGCAGTGTAGCGGGGGGACTTATCACCGGGGAGCTGTTTTTT.